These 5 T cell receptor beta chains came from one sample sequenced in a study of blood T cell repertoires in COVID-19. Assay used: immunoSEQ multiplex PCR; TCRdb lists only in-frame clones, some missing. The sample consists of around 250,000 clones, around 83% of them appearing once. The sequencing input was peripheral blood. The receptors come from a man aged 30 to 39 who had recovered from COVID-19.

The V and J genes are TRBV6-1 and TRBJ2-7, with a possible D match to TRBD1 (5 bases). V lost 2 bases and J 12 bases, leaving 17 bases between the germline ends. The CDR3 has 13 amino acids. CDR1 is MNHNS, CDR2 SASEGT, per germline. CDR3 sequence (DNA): TGTGCCAGCAGTGAACTCGTGGGGCAGGGTTGGTACTTC. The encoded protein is CASSELVGQGWYF.

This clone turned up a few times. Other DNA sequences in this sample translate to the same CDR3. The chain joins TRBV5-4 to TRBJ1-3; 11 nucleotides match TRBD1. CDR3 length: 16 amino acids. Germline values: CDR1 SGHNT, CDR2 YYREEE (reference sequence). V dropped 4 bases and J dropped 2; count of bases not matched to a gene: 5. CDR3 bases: TGTGCCAGCAGCCCCGGACAGGGGGCAACTGGAAACACCATATATTTT. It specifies CASSPGQGATGNTIYF.

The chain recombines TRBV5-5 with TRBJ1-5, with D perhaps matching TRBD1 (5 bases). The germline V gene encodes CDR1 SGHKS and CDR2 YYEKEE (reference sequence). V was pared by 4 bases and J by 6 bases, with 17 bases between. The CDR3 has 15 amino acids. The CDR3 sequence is CASSKQETGGQPQHF. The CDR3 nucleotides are TGTGCCAGCAGCAAGCAAGAGACCGGGGGTCAGCCCCAGCATTTT.

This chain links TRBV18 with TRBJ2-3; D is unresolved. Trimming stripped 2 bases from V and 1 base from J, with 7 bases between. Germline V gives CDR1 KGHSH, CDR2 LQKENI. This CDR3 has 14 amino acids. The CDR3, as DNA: TGTGCCAGCTCACCAACAGTCGGCACAGATACGCAGTATTTT. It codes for CASSPTVGTDTQYF.

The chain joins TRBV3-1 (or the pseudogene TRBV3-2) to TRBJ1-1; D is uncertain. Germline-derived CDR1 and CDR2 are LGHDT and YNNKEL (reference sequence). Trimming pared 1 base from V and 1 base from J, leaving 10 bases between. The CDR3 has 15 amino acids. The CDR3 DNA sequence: TGTGCCAGCAGCCAAGTGGGAGGACCGAACACTGAAGCTTTCTTT. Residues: CASSQVGGPNTEAFF.